The next 27 T cell receptor beta chains were all read from a single sample in a study of OX40 agonist ivuxolimab in advanced cancers. TCRdb keeps only in-frame clones here, not all; method: immunoSEQ multiplex PCR. Of roughly 56,000 clones in the sample, roughly 89% were seen once. Sequenced here: CD4+ or CD8+ T cells sorted from blood, sampled in a trial of the OX40 agonist ivuxolimab. These receptors were collected from an adult with an advanced solid tumor such as melanoma, head and neck, liver or kidney cancer.

The chain employs TRBV7-2 and TRBJ2-7; D unresolved. This CDR3 has 18 amino acids. The V end lost 5 bases, the J end lost 7 bases, and 30 bases lay between the germline ends. Germline CDR1 is SGHTA and CDR2 is FQGNSA. Written as DNA, the CDR3 is TGTGCCAGCAGCCAGCTAACCCTGACGCCCACGTCCCTCCTGGAGCAGTACTTC. Translating it yields CASSQLTLTPTSLLEQYF.

The chain's CDR3 is CASSFSGGGEQYF. The CDR3 region has the DNA TGTGCCAGCAGCTTTTCAGGGGGCGGGGAGCAGTACTTC. The genes are TRBV5-4 and TRBJ2-7; TRBD1 matches 8 bases. CDR1 and CDR2 (germline): SGHNT, YYREEE (reference sequence). The CDR3 length is 13 residues. After removal of 2 bases from V and 7 bases from J, the junction contained 5 bases not matched to a gene.

This CDR3 reads CASSQDLGSQSYEQYF. CDR3 nucleotide sequence: TGTGCCAGCAGCCAAGATTTGGGCAGCCAGTCCTACGAGCAGTACTTC. The chain uses TRBV14 and TRBJ2-7; D unresolved. The CDR3 sequence is 16 residues long. The V gene's germline CDR1 is SGHDN and CDR2 FVKESK. The germline V and J ends were trimmed by 0 bases and 1 base, with 13 bases remaining between them.

This clone was observed once. This chain connects TRBV28 to TRBJ2-2; D could derive from TRBD1 or TRBD2 (6 bases each). This CDR3 is built from 14 residues. CDR1 is MDHEN, CDR2 SYDVKM, per germline. V dropped 10 bases and J dropped 7 bases, with 19 bases sitting between them. CDR3 in DNA: TGTGCCACCTCAAAGGGGGGCCTGGGCGGGGAGCTGTTTTTT. Its protein is CATSKGGLGGELFF.

The chain combines TRBV9 with TRBJ1-1, with TRBD1 as a possible D gene (6 bases). The CDR3 length is 14 residues. The ends were cut back, 3 bases at V and 4 bases at J, with 13 bases in the middle. Per germline, CDR1 SGDLS and CDR2 YYNGEE. The CDR3 DNA sequence: TGTGCCAGCAGCGCCGGGGGCGCCGGCACTGAAGCTTTCTTT. Translated, it gives CASSAGGAGTEAFF.

The chain couples TRBV28 to TRBJ1-5; D is uncertain. The germline gives CDR1 MDHEN, CDR2 SYDVKM. V was cut by 6 bases and J by 0 bases, with 15 bases left in between. The CDR3 spans 16 residues. The CDR3 region has the DNA TGTGCCAGCAGGGACCCTGACAATTATAGCAATCAGCCCCAGCATTTT. Residues: CASRDPDNYSNQPQHF.

The chain links TRBV28 to TRBJ2-4; D unclear. The V gene lost 2 bases and the J gene lost 4 bases, with 9 bases spanning the gap. CDR1 is MDHEN, CDR2 SYDVKM, per germline. This CDR3 is built from 14 residues. This CDR3 reads CASSLRGLKNIQYF. In nucleotides, the CDR3 is TGTGCCAGCAGTTTACGTGGGCTAAAAAACATTCAGTACTTC.

The chain links TRBV5-3 to TRBJ2-1; either TRBD1 or TRBD2 may supply D (5 bases each). TRBV5-3 falls under the ORF class, with uncertain function. The CDR3 is 13 amino acids. V dropped 4 bases and J dropped 5 bases, with 10 bases sitting between them. The CDR3 nucleotides read TGTGCCAGAAGCGGGGACGCAGACAATGAGCAGTTCTTC. Amino acids: CARSGDADNEQFF.

This chain links TRBV5-6 with TRBJ2-7, with 8 bases matching TRBD2. Per the germline V gene, CDR1 is SGHDT and CDR2 is YYEEEE. There are 17 residues in the CDR3. V was pared by 3 bases and J by 0 bases, with 11 bases of the junction left unmatched. The CDR3 here is CASSWGAVAGSSYEQYF. The CDR3 bases are TGTGCCAGCAGCTGGGGGGCCGTAGCGGGGAGCTCCTACGAGCAGTACTTC.

The V call is TRBV5-1, the J call TRBJ2-5; TRBD2 might be the D (6 bases). Between the trimmed V and J ends, which lost 4 bases and 5 bases, there was a span of 9 bases. CDR1 and CDR2 (germline): SGHRS, YFSETQ. There are 12 residues in the CDR3. The CDR3 sequence is CASSLGRETQYF. For the CDR3, the DNA is TGCGCCAGCAGCCTTGGGAGGGAGACCCAGTACTTC.

The CDR3 here is CASSRVLTGNQPQHF. The CDR3, as DNA: TGTGCCAGCAGCCGAGTACTTACTGGCAATCAGCCCCAGCATTTT. This rearrangement joins TRBV5-5 to TRBJ1-5; no definite D call. V lost 4 bases and J lost 2, with 13 bases in between. The CDR3 spans 15 residues. Germline CDR1 reads SGHKS; CDR2 reads YYEKEE (reference sequence).

J is TRBJ2-7 and V is TRBV6-1; D is unclear. The CDR3 has 11 amino acids. Trimming stripped 5 bases from V and 6 bases from J, with 8 bases between. Germline loops: CDR1 MNHNS, CDR2 SASEGT. CDR3 DNA: TGTGCCAGCAGTCGTCGAGGCGAGCAGTACTTC. It yields the protein CASSRRGEQYF.

This sequence joins TRBV2 and TRBJ1-4; D may be TRBD1 (5 bases). Trimming shortened V by 6 bases and J by 8 bases, and 19 bases separated the two germline ends. Germline CDR1 and CDR2: SNHLY and FYNNEI. The CDR3 is made up of 15 amino acids. The CDR3 spells CASRLRGGVWEKLFF. The CDR3 DNA reads TGTGCCAGCAGGTTGCGGGGGGGAGTATGGGAAAAACTGTTTTTT.

The V and J genes are TRBV7-2 and TRBJ1-4; tentative D call: TRBD1 (5 bases). Germline V CDR1 and CDR2: SGHTA, FQGNSA. The CDR3 is 13 amino acids. V lost 4 bases to trimming and J lost 7 bases, with 10 bases between them. CDR3 coding DNA: TGTGCCAGCAGCTCAACGAGGGGTGAAAAACTGTTTTTT. This codes for CASSSTRGEKLFF.

This clone showed up just a few times. The gene calls are TRBV7-3 and TRBJ2-3; D tentatively reads TRBD1 or TRBD2 (5 bases each). The germline CDR1 and CDR2 sequences are SGHTA and FQGTGA. V lost 1 base, J lost 6 bases, and 8 bases lay in between. The CDR3 totals 13 residues. CDR3 region: CASSLMWGDTQYF. The DNA for the CDR3 is TGTGCCAGCAGCTTAATGTGGGGGGATACGCAGTATTTT.

This sequence joins TRBV7-8 and TRBJ2-3; TRBD1 might be the D (6 bases). Germline V CDR1 and CDR2: SGHVS, FQNEAQ. Trimming cost V 2 bases and J 2 bases, with 14 bases left between them. The CDR3 length is 16 residues. The CDR3 sequence is CASSLTLGAHTDTQYF. CDR3 coding DNA: TGTGCCAGCAGCTTAACTTTGGGGGCCCACACAGATACGCAGTATTTT.

V gene TRBV7-8 combines with J gene TRBJ1-1; no clear D. V lost 5 bases and J lost 0, with 7 bases in between. The CDR3 spans 13 residues. Germline lookup yields CDR1 SGHVS and CDR2 FQNEAQ. CDR3 protein: CASSPRMNTEAFF. The CDR3 bases are TGTGCCAGCAGCCCCCGGATGAACACTGAAGCTTTCTTT.

The V and J genes are TRBV21-1 and TRBJ1-2. TRBV21-1 corresponds to a pseudogene. The CDR3 runs 15 residues. The CDR3 reads CASSKVFPGANGYTF. The CDR3 DNA is TGTGCCAGCAGCAAAGTTTTCCCGGGGGCTAATGGCTACACCTTC.

This chain uses TRBV15 with TRBJ1-1, with D uncertain. Per the germline V gene, CDR1 is LNHNV and CDR2 is YYDKDF (reference sequence). The CDR3 has 15 residues. Trimming stripped 4 bases from V and 3 bases from J, with 15 bases between. CDR3 residues: CATSISTGRDTEAFF. DNA of the CDR3: TGTGCCACCAGCATTTCAACGGGCCGGGACACTGAAGCTTTCTTT.

The V call is TRBV28, the J call TRBJ2-3; the match to TRBD2 covers 8 bases. The CDR3 extends over 17 amino acids. Germline V gene lookup returns CDR1 MDHEN and CDR2 SYDVKM. V shed 0 bases, J shed 1 base, and the junction held 6 bases outside the gene matches. CDR3 protein: CASSLWAAGVGTDTQYF. CDR3 DNA sequence: TGTGCCAGCAGTTTATGGGCAGCGGGAGTAGGCACAGATACGCAGTATTTT.

The chain links TRBV5-1 to TRBJ2-5, with 7 bases aligning to TRBD2. This CDR3 is 13 amino acids long. Germline-derived CDR1 and CDR2 are SGHRS and YFSETQ. V was clipped by 1 base and J by 5 bases; unmatched bases: 2. In DNA form, the CDR3 reads TGCGCCAGCAGCTTGCGGGAGGCGGAGACCCAGTACTTC. Protein sequence: CASSLREAETQYF.

The rearrangement joins TRBV19 to TRBJ2-4; D is unclear. The V gene lost 7 bases and the J gene lost 0 bases, with 10 bases spanning the gap. Germline V gene lookup returns CDR1 LNHDA and CDR2 SQIVND (reference sequence). The CDR3 consists of 14 residues. CDR3 region: CASTTQLAKNIQYF. The CDR3 nucleotides are TGTGCCAGTACCACCCAACTAGCCAAAAACATTCAGTACTTC.

The chain is built from TRBV11-3 and TRBJ2-6, with 7 positions matching TRBD1. With V trimmed by 1 base and J by 0 bases, 3 bases remained unmatched. This CDR3 comprises 17 residues. The V gene's germline CDR1 is SGHNT and CDR2 YENEEA. The CDR3 here is CASSLGQGLSGANVLTF. The CDR3 DNA sequence: TGTGCCAGCAGCTTAGGACAGGGCCTCTCTGGGGCCAACGTCCTGACTTTC.

This clone was observed a handful of times. This chain uses TRBV6-1 with TRBJ1-5, with D uncertain. The CDR3 extends over 13 amino acids. Between the trimmed V and J ends, which lost 3 bases and 7 bases, there was a span of 10 bases. Looked up from germline, CDR1 is MNHNS and CDR2 is SASEGT. The CDR3 bases are TGTGCCAGCAGTGACGCGGGTTCCCAGCCCCAGCATTTT. This translates into CASSDAGSQPQHF.

This chain links TRBV9 with TRBJ1-4; no reliable D call. With 0 bases removed from V and 0 bases from J, the gap between germline ends came to 6 bases. From germline, CDR1 is SGDLS and CDR2 YYNGEE. The CDR3 contains 15 residues. In nucleotides, the CDR3 is TGTGCCAGCAGCGTAGGGGTGACAACTAATGAAAAACTGTTTTTT. Its translation: CASSVGVTTNEKLFF. The full variable domain, in which reference TRBV9 and TRBJ1-4 provide the parts outside the CDR3, is DSGVTQTPKHLITATGQRVTLRCSPRSGDLSVYWYQQSLDQGLQFLIQYYNGEERAKGNILERFSAQQFPDLHSELNLSSLELGDSALYFCASSVGVTTNEKLFFGSGTQLSVL.

This clone came up once. The V and J genes are TRBV11-2 and TRBJ1-1; no clear D gene. V was clipped by 5 bases and J by 1 base, with 8 bases between them. The length of the CDR3 is 13 residues. Germline lookup yields CDR1 SGHAT and CDR2 FQNNGV. The CDR3 reads CASSPYPNTEAFF. DNA of the CDR3: TGTGCCAGCAGCCCCTACCCGAACACTGAAGCTTTCTTT.

This clone was counted a few times. CDR3 sequence (DNA): TGTGCCAGCAGACGGGCTAGAGAGACCCAGTACTTC. Its translation is CASRRARETQYF. This chain uses TRBV28 with TRBJ2-5, with D unclear. The CDR3 is 12 residues long. CDR1 is MDHEN, CDR2 SYDVKM, per germline. V lost 6 bases and J lost 4, with 9 bases in between.